These 18 T cell receptor beta chains came from one sample sequenced in a study of T cell responses to AZD1222 COVID-19 vaccine. Method: immunoSEQ multiplex PCR; TCRdb's copy keeps in-frame clones and lacks some. The table shows 120,000 or so clones, with around 89% occurring only once. Sequencing used peripheral blood, obtained on day 0 of AZD1222 vaccination. These receptors came from an adult in good health.

This clone has only one observation. This sequence joins TRBV5-1 and TRBJ1-1; D may be TRBD1 (5 bases). With 5 bases removed from V and 5 bases from J, the gap between germline ends came to 7 bases. The germline gives CDR1 SGHRS, CDR2 YFSETQ. This CDR3 comprises 11 residues. The CDR3: CASRGETEAFF. The CDR3 DNA follows: TGCGCCAGCAGGGGGGAAACTGAAGCTTTCTTT.

The chain combines TRBV19 with TRBJ2-7; a possible D gene is TRBD2 (6 bases). The length of the CDR3 is 18 residues. Germline-derived CDR1 and CDR2 are LNHDA and SQIVND (reference sequence). V lost 5 bases to trimming and J lost 2 bases, with 25 bases between them. The CDR3 sequence is CASSHKAPGGAKTYEQYF. CDR3 DNA: TGTGCCAGTAGTCACAAAGCCCCGGGCGGGGCCAAAACCTACGAGCAGTACTTC.

This rearrangement joins TRBV7-6 to TRBJ2-7, with D perhaps TRBD1 (5 bases). In germline, CDR1 is SGHVS, CDR2 FNYEAQ. This CDR3 is 14 amino acids long. Trimming took off 2 bases at V and 2 bases at J, with 10 bases between the two ends. CDR3 nucleotides: TGTGCCAGCAGCTTACTGGACAAGACCTACGAGCAGTACTTC. Translated, it gives CASSLLDKTYEQYF.

The V gene is TRBV5-4, the J gene TRBJ2-1; possibly TRBD1 or TRBD2 for D (5 bases each). From germline, CDR1 is SGHNT and CDR2 YYREEE (reference sequence). The V end was cut by 0 bases, the J end by 8 bases, with 15 bases between. The CDR3 is made up of 15 amino acids. DNA of the CDR3: TGTGCCAGCAGCTTGGGAGGGGCCGGGGAAGATGAGCAGTTCTTC. Translating it yields CASSLGGAGEDEQFF.

The chain joins TRBV25-1 to TRBJ1-2; D is perhaps TRBD1 (6 bases). V was pared by 1 base and J by 7 bases, with 16 bases between. CDR3 length: 15 residues. CDR1 MGHDK and CDR2 SYGVNS come from the germline V gene. The CDR3 DNA reads TGTGCCAGCAGTGAATTCGAAAGGGGGTTGGGTGGCTACACCTTC. As protein: CASSEFERGLGGYTF.

The chain has TRBV6-5 and TRBJ1-5; 7 bases match TRBD1. Trimming removed 7 bases from V and 2 bases from J; junction bases left unmatched: 5. The CDR3 spans 14 residues. Germline V gene lookup returns CDR1 MNHEY and CDR2 SVGAGI. The CDR3 loop is CASNRDRGNQPQHF. In DNA form, the CDR3 reads TGTGCCAGCAATAGAGACAGGGGCAATCAGCCCCAGCATTTT.

The J gene is TRBJ1-1, the V gene TRBV5-6; D gene uncertain. CDR3 length equals 12 residues. Germline CDR1 is SGHDT and CDR2 is YYEEEE. V lost 0 bases, J lost 8 bases, and 8 bases lay in between. The CDR3 spells CASSLGLSEAFF. The DNA of the CDR3 is TGTGCCAGCAGCTTGGGTCTTTCAGAAGCTTTCTTT.

The chain employs TRBV3-1 (or the pseudogene TRBV3-2) and TRBJ1-1; no clear D. Trimming shortened V by 1 base and J by 4 bases, and 7 bases separated the two germline ends. CDR1 and CDR2 from the germline V gene are LGHDT and YNNKEL (reference sequence). This CDR3 comprises 13 residues. CDR3 sequence reads: CASSQVPRTEAFF. CDR3 in DNA: TGTGCCAGCAGCCAAGTACCCCGCACTGAAGCTTTCTTT.

The chain links TRBV7-8 to TRBJ1-3; TRBD1 might be the D (6 bases). Germline V gene lookup returns CDR1 SGHVS and CDR2 FQNEAQ. The CDR3 is 14 amino acids. V lost 0 bases to trimming and J lost 3 bases, with 6 bases between them. CDR3 in amino acids: CASSLAQGGNTIYF. Written as DNA, the CDR3 is TGTGCCAGCAGCTTAGCACAGGGTGGAAACACCATATATTTT.

This rearrangement joins TRBV19 to TRBJ1-5; no clear D gene. This CDR3 is 15 amino acids long. The V end was cut by 1 base, the J end by 1 base, with 8 bases between. Germline V gives CDR1 LNHDA, CDR2 SQIVND (reference sequence). DNA for the CDR3: TGTGCCAGTAGTATAGCGTTGAGCAGCAATCAGCCCCAGCATTTT. Its translation: CASSIALSSNQPQHF.

This chain connects TRBV5-1 to TRBJ2-1; 11 positions match TRBD2. V lost 4 bases to trimming and J lost 7 bases; unmatched junction nucleotides: 7. Germline V lookup: CDR1 SGHRS, CDR2 YFSETQ. This CDR3 region has 15 residues. CDR3 DNA sequence: TGCGCCAGCAGCGCTTTAGCGGGGGGGCAAAATGAGCAGTTCTTC. As protein: CASSALAGGQNEQFF.

The chain recombines TRBV6-5 with TRBJ2-7; TRBD1 might be the D (6 bases). Germline loops: CDR1 MNHEY, CDR2 SVGAGI. V shed 2 bases and J shed 6 bases, with 17 bases lying between them. The CDR3 is 15 residues long. For the CDR3, the DNA is TGTGCCAGCAGTTACACCGGGACAAGACCGGGCGAGCAGTACTTC. Protein sequence: CASSYTGTRPGEQYF.

V and J are TRBV5-8 and TRBJ2-7; no clear D. This CDR3 region has 14 residues. V lost 4 bases and J 3 bases, leaving 14 bases between the germline ends. Per germline, CDR1 SGHTS and CDR2 YDEGEE. CDR3 protein: CASSNPGGGYEQYF. CDR3 in DNA: TGTGCCAGCAGCAACCCTGGTGGCGGCTACGAGCAGTACTTC.

The genes are TRBV4-1 and TRBJ1-2; 8 nucleotides line up with TRBD1. The ends lost 3 bases at V and 2 bases at J; junction bases unmatched: 11. This CDR3 comprises 17 residues. Germline V gives CDR1 MGHRA, CDR2 YSYEKL. The CDR3 nucleotides are TGCGCCAGCAGCCAGGGAACCAGGACAGGGACCAACTATGGCTACACCTTC. The encoded protein is CASSQGTRTGTNYGYTF.

This clone was observed a handful of times. The chain recombines TRBV4-2 with TRBJ2-6; D unresolved. Germline CDR1 reads LGHNA; CDR2 reads YNFKEQ. V shed 0 bases and J shed 1 base, with 4 bases lying between them. This CDR3 is built from 15 residues. CDR3: CASSQDGSGANVLTF. The CDR3 bases are TGTGCCAGCAGCCAAGATGGTTCTGGGGCCAACGTCCTGACTTTC.

This clone has a single count. This CDR3 is CASSLEGGHEQYF. As DNA, the CDR3 is TGTGCCAGCAGCTTAGAAGGGGGTCACGAGCAGTACTTC. The chain couples TRBV11-3 to TRBJ2-7; the D gene is possibly TRBD1 (6 bases). Germline CDR1 SGHNT, CDR2 YENEEA. Between the trimmed V and J ends, which lost 0 bases and 5 bases, there was a span of 8 bases. The CDR3 runs to 13 residues.

The chain recombines TRBV11-3 with TRBJ2-7; 9 nucleotides align to TRBD1. The CDR3 sequence is 15 residues long. Trimming at V came to 1 base and at J to 2 bases, leaving 3 bases not matched to a gene. Germline CDR1 SGHNT, CDR2 YENEEA. The CDR3 region is CASSLGTGGPYEQYF. CDR3 in DNA: TGTGCCAGCAGCTTAGGCACAGGGGGCCCCTACGAGCAGTACTTC.

The chain employs TRBV7-2 and TRBJ1-2; D remains ambiguous. This CDR3 contains 17 residues. Trimming stripped 1 base from V and 5 bases from J, with 20 bases between. CDR1 is SGHTA, CDR2 FQGNSA, per germline. As DNA, the CDR3 is TGTGCCAGCAGCTTAGGGGCATTAGATCTGCGTAGTTATGGCTACACCTTC. This encodes CASSLGALDLRSYGYTF.